The sequence of this TCR beta chain was determined in a study of blood T cell repertoires in COVID-19. The CDR3 sequence is 12 residues long. Per the germline V gene, CDR1 is KGHDR and CDR2 is SFDVKD. The V end lost 10 bases, the J end lost 0 bases, and 6 bases lay between the germline ends. Sequencing was performed with immunoSEQ multiplex PCR; in TCRdb, only in-frame clones are kept and a portion is missing. The sample lists more than 300,000 clones, around nine tenths occurring once. Sequenced input: peripheral blood. The rearrangement joins TRBV24-1 to TRBJ2-1; possible D gene TRBD1, 6 bases. The clonotype comes from a woman aged 70 to 79 with COVID-19, enrolled during active disease. The CDR3 nucleotides read TGTGCCACGGGGGCCTCCTACAATGAGCAGTTCTTC. Translating gives CATGASYNEQFF.